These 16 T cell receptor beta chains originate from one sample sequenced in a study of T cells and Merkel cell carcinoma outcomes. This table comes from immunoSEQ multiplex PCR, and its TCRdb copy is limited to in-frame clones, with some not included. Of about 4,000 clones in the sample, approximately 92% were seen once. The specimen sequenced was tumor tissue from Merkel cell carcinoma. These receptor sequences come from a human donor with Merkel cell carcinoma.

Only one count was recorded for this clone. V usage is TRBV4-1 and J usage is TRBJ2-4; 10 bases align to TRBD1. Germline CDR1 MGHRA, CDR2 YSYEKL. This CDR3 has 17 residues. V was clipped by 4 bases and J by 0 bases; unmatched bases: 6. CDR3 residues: CASSRGTGAPAKNIQYF. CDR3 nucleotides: TGCGCCAGCAGCCGTGGGACAGGGGCCCCAGCCAAAAACATTCAGTACTTC.

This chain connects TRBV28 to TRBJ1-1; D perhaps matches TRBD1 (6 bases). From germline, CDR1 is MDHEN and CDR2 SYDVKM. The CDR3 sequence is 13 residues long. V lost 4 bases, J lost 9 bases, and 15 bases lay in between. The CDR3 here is CASSSGTLVKAFF. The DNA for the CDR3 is TGTGCCAGCAGTTCGGGGACACTCGTGAAAGCTTTCTTT.

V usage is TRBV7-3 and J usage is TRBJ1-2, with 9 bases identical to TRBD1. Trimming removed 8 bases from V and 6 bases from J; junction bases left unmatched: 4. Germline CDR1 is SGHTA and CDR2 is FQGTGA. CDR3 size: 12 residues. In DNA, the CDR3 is TGTGCCAGCGGGGACAGGGTAAATGGCTACACCTTC. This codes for CASGDRVNGYTF.

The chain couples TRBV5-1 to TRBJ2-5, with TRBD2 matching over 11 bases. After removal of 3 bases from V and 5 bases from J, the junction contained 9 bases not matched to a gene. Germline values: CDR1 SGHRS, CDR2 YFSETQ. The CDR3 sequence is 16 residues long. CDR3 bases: TGCGCCAGCAGCTGGGGTAGCGGGAGGGCCGTTGAGACCCAGTACTTC. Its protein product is CASSWGSGRAVETQYF.

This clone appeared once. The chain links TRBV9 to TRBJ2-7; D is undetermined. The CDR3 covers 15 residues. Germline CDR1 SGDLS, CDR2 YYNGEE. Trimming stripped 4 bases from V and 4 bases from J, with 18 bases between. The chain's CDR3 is CASSPTGDLAYEQYF. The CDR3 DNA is TGTGCCAGCAGCCCCACTGGGGATCTGGCTTACGAGCAGTACTTC.

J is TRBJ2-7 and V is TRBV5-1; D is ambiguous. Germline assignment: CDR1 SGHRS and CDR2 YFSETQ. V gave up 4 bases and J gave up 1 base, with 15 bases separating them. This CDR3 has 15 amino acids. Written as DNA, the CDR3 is TGCGCCAGCAGCCCCCGGCTCGAGAGTTCCTACGAGCAGTACTTC. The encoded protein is CASSPRLESSYEQYF.

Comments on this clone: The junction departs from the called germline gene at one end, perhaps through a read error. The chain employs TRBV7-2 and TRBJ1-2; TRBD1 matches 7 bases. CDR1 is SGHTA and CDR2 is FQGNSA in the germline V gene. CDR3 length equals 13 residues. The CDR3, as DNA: TGTGCCAGCAGCACGACAGGGTACGATGGCTACATCTTC. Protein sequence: CASSTTGYDGYIF.

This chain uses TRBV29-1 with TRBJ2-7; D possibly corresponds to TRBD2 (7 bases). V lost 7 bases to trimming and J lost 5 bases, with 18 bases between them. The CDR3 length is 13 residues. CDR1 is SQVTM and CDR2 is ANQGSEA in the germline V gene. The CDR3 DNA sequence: TGCAGCGGTGGGGGGGCGGATCTCAACGAGCAGTACTTC. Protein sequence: CSGGGADLNEQYF.

CDR3 amino acids: CASSSPSRDYLTDTQYF. CDR3 DNA: TGCGCCAGCAGCTCCCCTTCCCGGGACTATCTTACAGATACGCAGTATTTT. The chain uses TRBV5-1 and TRBJ2-3, with 7 bases fitting TRBD2. CDR1 is SGHRS, CDR2 YFSETQ, per germline. The V and J ends lost 3 bases and 3 bases, in that order; junction bases with no gene match: 13. The CDR3 length is 17 residues.

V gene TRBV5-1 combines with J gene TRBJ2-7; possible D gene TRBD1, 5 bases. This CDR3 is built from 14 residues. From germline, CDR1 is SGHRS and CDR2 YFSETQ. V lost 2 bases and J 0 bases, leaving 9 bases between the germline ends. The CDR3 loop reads CASSFDSSSYEQYF. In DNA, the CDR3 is TGCGCCAGCAGCTTCGACAGTAGCTCCTACGAGCAGTACTTC.

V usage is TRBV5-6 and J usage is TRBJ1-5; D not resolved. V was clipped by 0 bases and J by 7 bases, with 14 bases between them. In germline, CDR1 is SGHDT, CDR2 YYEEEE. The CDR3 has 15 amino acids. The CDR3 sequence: CASSLAGGWMQPQHF. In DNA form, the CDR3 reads TGTGCCAGCAGCTTGGCCGGCGGATGGATGCAGCCCCAGCATTTT.

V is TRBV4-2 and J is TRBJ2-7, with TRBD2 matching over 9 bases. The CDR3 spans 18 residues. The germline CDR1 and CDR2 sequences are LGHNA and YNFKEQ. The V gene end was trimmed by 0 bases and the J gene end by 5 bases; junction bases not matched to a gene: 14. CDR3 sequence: CASSQDVGGGAELNEQYF. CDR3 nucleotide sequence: TGTGCCAGCAGCCAAGATGTCGGCGGGGGGGCCGAGCTCAACGAGCAGTACTTC.

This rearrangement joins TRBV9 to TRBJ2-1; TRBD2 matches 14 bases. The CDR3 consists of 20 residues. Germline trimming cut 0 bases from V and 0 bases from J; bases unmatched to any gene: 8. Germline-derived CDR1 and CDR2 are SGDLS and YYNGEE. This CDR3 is CASSVAPGLAGASSYNEQFF. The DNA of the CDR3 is TGTGCCAGCAGCGTAGCTCCGGGACTAGCGGGAGCGTCCTCCTACAATGAGCAGTTCTTC.

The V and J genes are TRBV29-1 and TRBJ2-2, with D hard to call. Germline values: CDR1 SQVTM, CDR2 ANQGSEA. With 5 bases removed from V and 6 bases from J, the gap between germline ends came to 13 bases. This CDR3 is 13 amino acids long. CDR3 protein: CSVRMVKAGELFF. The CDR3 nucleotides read TGCAGCGTTCGTATGGTAAAGGCCGGGGAGCTGTTTTTT.

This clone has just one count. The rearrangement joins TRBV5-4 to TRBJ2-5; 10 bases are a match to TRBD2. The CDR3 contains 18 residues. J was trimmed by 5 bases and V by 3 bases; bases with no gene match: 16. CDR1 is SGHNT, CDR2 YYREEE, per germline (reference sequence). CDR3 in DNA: TGTGCCAGCAGCTCCCCCTGGGGAGGTAGCGGGAGGAGGGAGACCCAGTACTTC. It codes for CASSSPWGGSGRRETQYF.

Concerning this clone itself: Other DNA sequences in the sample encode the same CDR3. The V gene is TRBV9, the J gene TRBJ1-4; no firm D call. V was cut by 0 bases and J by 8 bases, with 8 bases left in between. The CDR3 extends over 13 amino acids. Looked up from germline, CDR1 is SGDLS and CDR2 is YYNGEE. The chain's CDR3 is CASSVALNEKLFF. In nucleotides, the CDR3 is TGTGCCAGCAGCGTAGCCCTTAACGAAAAACTGTTTTTT.